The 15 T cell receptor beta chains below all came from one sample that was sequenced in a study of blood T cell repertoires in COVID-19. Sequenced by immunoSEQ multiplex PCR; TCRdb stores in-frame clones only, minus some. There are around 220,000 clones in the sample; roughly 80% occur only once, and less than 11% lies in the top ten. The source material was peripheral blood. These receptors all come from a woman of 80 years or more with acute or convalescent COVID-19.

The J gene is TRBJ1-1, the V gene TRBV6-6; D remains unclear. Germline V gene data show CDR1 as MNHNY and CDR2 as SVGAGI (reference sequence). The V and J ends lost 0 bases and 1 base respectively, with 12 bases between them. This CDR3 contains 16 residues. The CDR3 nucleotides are TGTGCCAGCAGTTACTCCCTCAGAGGGTCGAACACTGAAGCTTTCTTT. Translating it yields CASSYSLRGSNTEAFF.

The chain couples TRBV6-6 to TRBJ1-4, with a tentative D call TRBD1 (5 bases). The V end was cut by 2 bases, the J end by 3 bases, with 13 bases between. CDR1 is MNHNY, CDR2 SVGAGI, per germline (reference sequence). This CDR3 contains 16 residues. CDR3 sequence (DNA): TGTGCCAGCAGTTACGGGGGGTTTCTGGCTAATGAAAAACTGTTTTTT. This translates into CASSYGGFLANEKLFF.

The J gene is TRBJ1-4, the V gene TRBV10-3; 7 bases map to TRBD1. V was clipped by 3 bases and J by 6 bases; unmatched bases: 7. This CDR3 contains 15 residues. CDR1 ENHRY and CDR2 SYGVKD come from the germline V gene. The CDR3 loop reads CAISDPGTDDEKLFF. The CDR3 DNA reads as TGTGCCATCAGTGATCCCGGGACAGATGATGAAAAACTGTTTTTT.

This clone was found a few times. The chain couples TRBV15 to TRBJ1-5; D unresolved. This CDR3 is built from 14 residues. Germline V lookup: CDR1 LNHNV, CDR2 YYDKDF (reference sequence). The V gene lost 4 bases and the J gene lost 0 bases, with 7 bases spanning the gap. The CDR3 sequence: CATSKIYSNQPQHF. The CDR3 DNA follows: TGTGCCACCAGCAAGATCTATAGCAATCAGCCCCAGCATTTT.

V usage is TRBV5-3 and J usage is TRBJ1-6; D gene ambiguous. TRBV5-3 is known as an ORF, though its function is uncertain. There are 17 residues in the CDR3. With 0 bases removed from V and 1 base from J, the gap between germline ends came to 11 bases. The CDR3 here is CARSLGHLGSYNSPLHF. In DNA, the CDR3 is TGTGCCAGAAGCTTGGGACACCTTGGGTCCTATAATTCACCCCTCCACTTT.

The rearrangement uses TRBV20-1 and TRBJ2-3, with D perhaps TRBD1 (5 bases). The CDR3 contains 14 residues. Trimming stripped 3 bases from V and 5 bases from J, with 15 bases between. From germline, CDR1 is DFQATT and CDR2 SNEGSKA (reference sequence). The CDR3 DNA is TGCAGTGCTAGTTTGGTGCAGGGCCTAGATACGCAGTATTTT. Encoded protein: CSASLVQGLDTQYF.

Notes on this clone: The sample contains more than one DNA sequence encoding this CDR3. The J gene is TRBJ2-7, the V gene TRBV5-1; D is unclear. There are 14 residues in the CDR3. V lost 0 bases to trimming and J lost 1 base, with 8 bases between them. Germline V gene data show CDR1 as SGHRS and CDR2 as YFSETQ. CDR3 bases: TGCGCCAGCAGCTTGGGCGGCGGATCCTACGAGCAGTACTTC. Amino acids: CASSLGGGSYEQYF.

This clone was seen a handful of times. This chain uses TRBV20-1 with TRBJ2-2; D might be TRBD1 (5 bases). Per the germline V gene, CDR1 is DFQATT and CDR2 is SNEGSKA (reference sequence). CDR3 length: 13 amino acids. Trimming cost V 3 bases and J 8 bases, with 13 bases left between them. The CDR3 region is CSASNQGEGELFF. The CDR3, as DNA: TGCAGTGCTAGTAACCAGGGTGAGGGGGAGCTGTTTTTT.

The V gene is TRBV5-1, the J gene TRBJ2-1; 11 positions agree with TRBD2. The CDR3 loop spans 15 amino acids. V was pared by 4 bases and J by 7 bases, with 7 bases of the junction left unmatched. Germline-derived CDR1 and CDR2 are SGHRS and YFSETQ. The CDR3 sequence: CASSLLAGARNEQFF. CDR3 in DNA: TGCGCCAGCAGCCTACTAGCGGGAGCTCGTAATGAGCAGTTCTTC.

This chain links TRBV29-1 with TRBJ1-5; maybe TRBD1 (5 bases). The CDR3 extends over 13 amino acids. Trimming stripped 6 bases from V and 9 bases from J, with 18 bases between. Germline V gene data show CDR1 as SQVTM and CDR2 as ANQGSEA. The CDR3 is CSVRTLLDGPQHF. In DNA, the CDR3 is TGCAGCGTCCGGACACTTCTCGATGGGCCCCAGCATTTT.

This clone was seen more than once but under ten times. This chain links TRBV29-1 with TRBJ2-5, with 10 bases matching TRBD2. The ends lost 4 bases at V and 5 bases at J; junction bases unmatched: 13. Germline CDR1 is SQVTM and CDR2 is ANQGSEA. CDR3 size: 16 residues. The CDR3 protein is CSVGGIERGGPETQYF. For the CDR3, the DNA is TGCAGCGTTGGTGGGATCGAGCGGGGGGGCCCGGAGACCCAGTACTTC.

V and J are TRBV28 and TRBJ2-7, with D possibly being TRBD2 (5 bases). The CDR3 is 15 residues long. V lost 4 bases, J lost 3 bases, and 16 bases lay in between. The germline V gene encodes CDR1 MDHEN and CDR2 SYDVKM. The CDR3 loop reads CASSWSDTGFYEQYF. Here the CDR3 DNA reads TGTGCCAGCAGTTGGTCCGACACGGGGTTCTACGAGCAGTACTTC.

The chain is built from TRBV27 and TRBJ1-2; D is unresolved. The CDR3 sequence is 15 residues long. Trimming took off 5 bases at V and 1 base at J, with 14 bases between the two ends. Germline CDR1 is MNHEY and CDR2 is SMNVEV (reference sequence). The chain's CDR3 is CASSPVPGFNYGYTF. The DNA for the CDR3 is TGTGCCAGCAGTCCCGTCCCCGGGTTTAACTATGGCTACACCTTC.

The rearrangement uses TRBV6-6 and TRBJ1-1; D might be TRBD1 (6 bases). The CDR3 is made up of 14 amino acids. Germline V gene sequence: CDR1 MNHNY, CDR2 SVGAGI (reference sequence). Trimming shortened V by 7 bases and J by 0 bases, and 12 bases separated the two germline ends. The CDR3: CASTLQGMNTEAFF. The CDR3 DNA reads TGTGCCAGCACCCTACAGGGAATGAACACTGAAGCTTTCTTT.

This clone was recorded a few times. Here the CDR3 reads CASSLTGTGVAGTQYF. CDR3 bases: TGTGCCAGCAGTCTCACCGGGACAGGTGTCGCCGGGACCCAGTACTTC. V is TRBV28 and J is TRBJ2-5; TRBD1 aligns across 8 bases. Trimming at V came to 5 bases and at J to 7 bases, leaving 15 bases not matched to a gene. Germline assignment: CDR1 MDHEN and CDR2 SYDVKM. This CDR3 region has 16 residues.